This entry lists 24 T cell receptor beta chains sequenced from one sample in a study of cytomegalovirus exposure and HLA in healthy donors. Both 60 Vbeta primers and 13 Jbeta primers went into the PCR. The assay was immunoSEQ multiplex PCR, and TCRdb's table has in-frame clones only and misses some. The table includes around 240,000 clones, 82% detected once. Source material: PBMCs. The receptors were gathered from a woman aged 40-49 years in good health and CMV-seropositive.

There are a few counts of this clone. The chain is built from TRBV20-1 and TRBJ2-5; D gene unclear. V was cut by 6 bases and J by 1 base, with 6 bases left in between. Per the germline V gene, CDR1 is DFQATT and CDR2 is SNEGSKA (reference sequence). The CDR3 has 11 residues. The chain's CDR3 is CSAPLQETQYF. In DNA, the CDR3 is TGCAGTGCCCCCCTCCAAGAGACCCAGTACTTC.

The V call is TRBV7-2, the J call TRBJ2-4; D perhaps matches TRBD1 (5 bases). CDR1 SGHTA and CDR2 FQGNSA come from the germline V gene. The V and J ends lost 1 base and 2 bases respectively, with 12 bases between them. The CDR3 extends over 16 amino acids. The CDR3, as DNA: TGTGCCAGCAGCTTAGGGGCAGGGATCCCCAAAAACATTCAGTACTTC. Its translation: CASSLGAGIPKNIQYF.

V and J are TRBV5-4 and TRBJ1-1, with a weak D call TRBD1 (6 bases). The CDR3 spans 13 residues. The V gene lost 1 base and the J gene lost 4 bases, with 8 bases spanning the gap. Germline V lookup: CDR1 SGHNT, CDR2 YYREEE (reference sequence). CDR3 sequence: CASSLSRGTEAFF. The CDR3 coding sequence is TGTGCCAGCAGCTTGTCCAGGGGCACTGAAGCTTTCTTT.

The chain carries TRBV27 and TRBJ2-7; 11 nucleotides agree with TRBD2. V was clipped by 6 bases and J by 4 bases; unmatched bases: 5. The CDR3 spans 14 residues. Germline CDR1 MNHEY, CDR2 SMNVEV (reference sequence). Here the CDR3 reads CASRSLAGGYEQYF. CDR3 nucleotides: TGTGCCAGCAGAAGTCTAGCGGGGGGATACGAGCAGTACTTC.

This chain joins TRBV5-1 and TRBJ2-7; 9 bases are a match to TRBD1. After removal of 2 bases from V and 4 bases from J, the junction contained 7 bases not matched to a gene. This CDR3 spans 15 amino acids. Germline assignment: CDR1 SGHRS and CDR2 YFSETQ. CDR3 DNA: TGCGCCAGCAGCTTTGGGGACAGGGATTCTTACGAGCAGTACTTC. Amino acid sequence: CASSFGDRDSYEQYF.

This chain uses TRBV20-1 with TRBJ1-1; no reliable D call. The CDR3 contains 11 residues. The V end was cut by 5 bases, the J end by 0 bases, with 4 bases between. From germline, CDR1 is DFQATT and CDR2 SNEGSKA (reference sequence). The CDR3 here is CSAPVNTEAFF. The CDR3, as DNA: TGCAGTGCTCCAGTGAACACTGAAGCTTTCTTT.

The gene calls are TRBV6-6 and TRBJ2-7; D is possibly TRBD2 (6 bases). This CDR3 has 13 amino acids. Trimming cost V 6 bases and J 6 bases, with 15 bases left between them. Per the germline V gene, CDR1 is MNHNY and CDR2 is SVGAGI (reference sequence). The DNA for the CDR3 is TGTGCCAGCAGCCCTGGGACTTCCAGCGAGCAGTACTTC. Residues: CASSPGTSSEQYF.

This clone was recorded once. The V and J genes are TRBV9 and TRBJ1-6, with 7 positions matching TRBD1. J was trimmed by 8 bases and V by 4 bases; bases with no gene match: 9. The germline V gene encodes CDR1 SGDLS and CDR2 YYNGEE. This CDR3 region has 15 residues. For the CDR3, the DNA is TGTGCCAGCAGCTTACTCGGGGACAGAGATTCACCCCTCCACTTT. This sequence encodes CASSLLGDRDSPLHF. Together with reference TRBV9 and TRBJ1-6, the CDR3 gives the full variable domain: DSGVTQTPKHLITATGQRVTLRCSPRSGDLSVYWYQQSLDQGLQFLIQYYNGEERAKGNILERFSAQQFPDLHSELNLSSLELGDSALYFCASSLLGDRDSPLHFGNGTRLTVT.

This clone was recorded only once. The chain couples TRBV19 to TRBJ2-7; 7 bases are shared with TRBD1. The CDR3 totals 13 residues. V lost 6 bases and J lost 2; bases outside the gene matches: 4. Germline V gene sequence: CDR1 LNHDA, CDR2 SQIVND (reference sequence). The CDR3 DNA sequence: TGTGCCAGTAGGATCACAGGGGCCTACGAGCAGTACTTC. Encoded protein: CASRITGAYEQYF.

V is TRBV14 and J is TRBJ1-1; D call uncertain. The CDR3 consists of 15 residues. V lost 0 bases, J lost 0 bases, and 8 bases lay in between. The germline V gene encodes CDR1 SGHDN and CDR2 FVKESK. In nucleotides, the CDR3 is TGTGCCAGCAGCCAAGATGCAGCGATGAACACTGAAGCTTTCTTT. This codes for CASSQDAAMNTEAFF.

The V call is TRBV2, the J call TRBJ2-5; tentative D call: TRBD2 (6 bases). The V gene's germline CDR1 is SNHLY and CDR2 FYNNEI. There are 12 residues in the CDR3. Trimming cost V 7 bases and J 7 bases, with 13 bases left between them. DNA of the CDR3: TGTGCCAGCACCGGTGGTAGCGGGACCCAGTACTTC. This sequence encodes CASTGGSGTQYF. Complete variable domain (other parts from reference TRBV2 and TRBJ2-5): EPEVTQTPSHQVTQMGQEVILRCVPISNHLYFYWYRQILGQKVEFLVSFYNNEISEKSEIFDDQFSVERPDGSNFTLKIRSTKLEDSAMYFCASTGGSGTQYFGPGTRLLVL.

This chain connects TRBV7-9 to TRBJ2-3; 8 nucleotides line up with TRBD1. Germline assignment: CDR1 SEHNR and CDR2 FQNEAQ (reference sequence). The CDR3 is 14 amino acids. J lost 4 bases, V lost 3 bases, and 3 bases had no gene match. The CDR3 spells CASSFQGASDTQYF. In DNA, the CDR3 is TGTGCCAGCAGCTTTCAGGGGGCCTCAGATACGCAGTATTTT. Full variable domain (outside the CDR3, taken from reference TRBV7-9 and TRBJ2-3): DTGVSQNPRHKITKRGQNVTFRCDPISEHNRLYWYRQTLGQGPEFLTYFQNEAQLEKSRLLSDRFSAERPKGSFSTLEIQRTEQGDSAMYLCASSFQGASDTQYFGPGTRLTVL.

This chain joins TRBV18 and TRBJ1-2, with D possibly TRBD1 on 6 matching bases. Germline loops: CDR1 KGHSH, CDR2 LQKENI. This CDR3 region has 14 residues. Trimming removed 3 bases at V and 4 bases at J, with 12 bases between. The CDR3 DNA follows: TGTGCCAGCTCACCGAACAGGGTGTCCTATGGCTACACCTTC. Encoded protein: CASSPNRVSYGYTF. Full variable domain (outside the CDR3, taken from reference TRBV18 and TRBJ1-2): NAGVMQNPRHLVRRRGQEARLRCSPMKGHSHVYWYRQLPEEGLKFMVYLQKENIIDESGMPKERFSAEFPKEGPSILRIQQVVRGDSAAYFCASSPNRVSYGYTFGSGTRLTVV.

The V call is TRBV4-3, the J call TRBJ2-6; TRBD2 matches at 10 bases. The germline CDR1 and CDR2 sequences are LGHNA and YSLEER. The CDR3 covers 18 residues. After removal of 2 bases from V and 0 bases from J, the junction contained 4 bases not matched to a gene. The CDR3, as DNA: TGCGCCAGCAGCCAAAATAGCGGGGGGCCCTCTGGGGCCAACGTCCTGACTTTC. It is translated as CASSQNSGGPSGANVLTF.

This chain links TRBV11-2 with TRBJ1-2; TRBD1 is a possible D gene (5 bases). The CDR3 is made up of 13 amino acids. Trimming stripped 0 bases from V and 8 bases from J, with 10 bases between. The germline V gene encodes CDR1 SGHAT and CDR2 FQNNGV. This chain's CDR3 is CASSLEAGSGYTF. Here the CDR3 DNA reads TGTGCCAGCAGCTTAGAGGCAGGGTCGGGCTACACCTTC.

The rearrangement links TRBV19 to TRBJ2-3, with D tentatively TRBD1 (5 bases). The germline V gene has CDR1 LNHDA and CDR2 SQIVND (reference sequence). The CDR3 is 14 amino acids. Deletions cut 2 bases from V and 2 bases from J, with 8 bases between. In nucleotides, the CDR3 is TGTGCCAGTAGTATAACGACAGACACAGATACGCAGTATTTT. It codes for CASSITTDTDTQYF. The full variable domain, with the rest looked up from reference TRBV19 and TRBJ2-3, is DGGITQSPKYLFRKEGQNVTLSCEQNLNHDAMYWYRQDPGQGLRLIYYSQIVNDFQKGDIAEGYSVSREKKESFPLTVTSAQKNPTAFYLCASSITTDTDTQYFGPGTRLTVL.

J is TRBJ2-7 and V is TRBV7-2; 7 nucleotides agree with TRBD2. Germline-derived CDR1 and CDR2 are SGHTA and FQGNSA. There are 13 residues in the CDR3. Unmatched junction bases numbered 3, after V lost 5 bases and J lost 2 bases. CDR3 amino acids: CASSPGLTYEQYF. The CDR3 nucleotides are TGTGCCAGCAGCCCGGGACTAACCTACGAGCAGTACTTC. Looking up the rest from reference TRBV7-2 and TRBJ2-7 gives the full variable domain: GAGVSQSPSNKVTEKGKDVELRCDPISGHTALYWYRQSLGQGLEFLIYFQGNSAPDKSGLPSDRFSAERTGGSVSTLTIQRTQQEDSAVYLCASSPGLTYEQYFGPGTRLTVT.

There are a few counts of this clone. The chain joins TRBV7-3 to TRBJ1-1; possibly TRBD1 for D (5 bases). The germline gives CDR1 SGHTA, CDR2 FQGTGA. Trimming shortened V by 4 bases and J by 2 bases, and 8 bases separated the two germline ends. The CDR3 consists of 13 residues. CDR3 coding DNA: TGTGCCAGCAGCTCCAGGGCCAACACTGAAGCTTTCTTT. This encodes CASSSRANTEAFF.

The sample holds one count of this clone. This chain connects TRBV7-2 to TRBJ2-5, with TRBD2 identical over 11 bases. From germline, CDR1 is SGHTA and CDR2 FQGNSA. V trimming: 4 bases; J trimming: 5 bases; junction bases outside the gene matches: 12. The length of the CDR3 is 17 residues. The CDR3 region has the DNA TGTGCCAGCAGCTCCTCTAGCGGGGGGTGGGTTGGCGAGACCCAGTACTTC. Encoded protein: CASSSSSGGWVGETQYF.

In its sample, this clone was seen a few times. The rearrangement uses TRBV11-2 and TRBJ1-2; no firm D call. Germline V CDR1 and CDR2: SGHAT, FQNNGV. The CDR3 loop spans 13 amino acids. Trimming cost V 0 bases and J 2 bases, with 4 bases left between them. Written as DNA, the CDR3 is TGTGCCAGCAGCTTAGATATCAACTATGGCTACACCTTC. Protein product: CASSLDINYGYTF.

The chain recombines TRBV4-1 with TRBJ2-1; tentative D call: TRBD2 (5 bases). Trimming cost V 5 bases and J 9 bases, with 14 bases left between them. There are 13 residues in the CDR3. Germline V lookup: CDR1 MGHRA, CDR2 YSYEKL. The DNA for the CDR3 is TGCGCCAGCAGCTCACTAGTTTTCGCTGAGCAGTTCTTC. This sequence encodes CASSSLVFAEQFF.

This sequence joins TRBV7-2 and TRBJ2-5; 7 bases are a match to TRBD2. The germline CDR1 and CDR2 sequences are SGHTA and FQGNSA. This CDR3 spans 13 amino acids. The trim removed 1 base at V and 11 bases at J, leaving 7 bases unmatched. The CDR3 coding sequence is TGTGCCAGCAGCTTAGGGGAGGGGAAGGAGCAGTACTTC. This codes for CASSLGEGKEQYF. Full variable domain (missing parts from reference TRBV7-2 and TRBJ2-5): GAGVSQSPSNKVTEKGKDVELRCDPISGHTALYWYRQSLGQGLEFLIYFQGNSAPDKSGLPSDRFSAERTGGSVSTLTIQRTQQEDSAVYLCASSLGEGKEQYFGPGTRLLVL.

The chain uses TRBV6-1 and TRBJ2-5; 9 bases fit TRBD1. V trimming: 6 bases; J trimming: 5 bases; junction bases outside the gene matches: 1. In germline, CDR1 is MNHNS, CDR2 SASEGT. The CDR3 has 12 residues. The CDR3 DNA reads as TGTGCCAGCAGCGGACAGGGGGAGACCCAGTACTTC. Amino acids: CASSGQGETQYF.

The chain combines TRBV2 with TRBJ2-1; D perhaps matches TRBD2 (5 bases). The CDR3 extends over 13 amino acids. Between the trimmed V and J ends, which lost 3 bases and 6 bases, there was a span of 9 bases. Germline V gene lookup returns CDR1 SNHLY and CDR2 FYNNEI. Here the CDR3 DNA reads TGTGCCAGCAGTGAGGGAGTTATCAATGAGCAGTTCTTC. Protein sequence: CASSEGVINEQFF.